This T cell receptor (beta chain) was identified in a study of human T cells and chemical hapten exposure. Study-wide background: Subjects had 2% DPC placed on about 2 cm by about 2 cm of upper inner arm skin for sensitization. Women made up most patients, who had alopecia areata, totalis or universalis. Per-sample TCR yields varied mainly from small pooled library volume differences.

Source study methods: Samples contained a median of roughly 100,000 TCRs, with a range of roughly 20,000 to 690,600. TCRdb called the RACE reads again in MiXCR, with one record for every CDR3 protein. In this record, the V and J calls reflect TCRdb's handling and not the investigators' own analysis. The sample has some 180,000 distinct CDR3 sequences; around 25% are singletons. This clonotype was seen more than once but under ten times. The time point here: patch test 3, about 24 weeks after DPC sensitization. This sample's treatment: therapeutic diphenylcyclopropenone sensitization with weekly scalp DPC. The germline gives CDR1 DFQATT, CDR2 SNEGSKA (reference sequence). Trimming at V came to 6 bases and at J to 0 bases, leaving 4 bases not matched to a gene. CDR3 length: 15 amino acids.

This sequence originates from a woman between 40 and 55 years old with alopecia areata. Some clones in this sample may be carry-over from other donors' samples. This chain uses TRBV20-1 with TRBJ2-1; TRBD2 matches at 11 bases. The specimen was whole blood, collected in connection with sensitization to the hapten diphenylcyclopropenone (DPC). CDR3: CSAVSGRGSYNEQFF. The CDR3 nucleotides read TGCAGTGCCGTTAGCGGGAGGGGCTCCTACAATGAGCAGTTCTTC.